This TCR beta chain originates from a study of blood T cell repertoires in COVID-19. From germline, CDR1 is SGHNT and CDR2 YYREEE (reference sequence). Trimming at V came to 4 bases and at J to 10 bases, leaving 11 bases not matched to a gene. The CDR3 has 15 residues. Data came from immunoSEQ multiplex PCR; TCRdb stores just in-frame clones and leaves some out. The sample carries under 200,000 clones, 70% to 85% recorded once. V usage is TRBV5-4 and J usage is TRBJ2-1; 10 nucleotides agree with TRBD1. This TCR derives from a man aged 50 or older who had recovered from COVID-19. The sequenced sample consisted of PBMCs or T cells enriched from blood (not recorded which). The CDR3 DNA sequence: TGTGCCAGCAGCCCGTATGGGACAGGGGTTAGGGAGCAGTTCTTC. This gives the protein CASSPYGTGVREQFF.